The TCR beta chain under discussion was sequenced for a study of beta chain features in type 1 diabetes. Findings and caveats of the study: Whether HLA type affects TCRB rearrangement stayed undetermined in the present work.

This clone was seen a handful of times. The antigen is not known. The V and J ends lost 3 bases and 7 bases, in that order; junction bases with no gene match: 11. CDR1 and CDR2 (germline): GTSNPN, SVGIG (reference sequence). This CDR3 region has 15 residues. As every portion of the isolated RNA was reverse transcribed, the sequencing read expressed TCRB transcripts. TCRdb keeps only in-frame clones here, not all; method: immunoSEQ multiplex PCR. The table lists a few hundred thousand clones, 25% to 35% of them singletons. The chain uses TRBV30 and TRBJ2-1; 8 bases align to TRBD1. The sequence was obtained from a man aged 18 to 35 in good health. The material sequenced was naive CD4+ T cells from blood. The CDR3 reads CAWSPRQGNRNEQFF. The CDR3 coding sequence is TGTGCCTGGAGCCCTAGACAGGGGAATCGGAATGAGCAGTTCTTC.